These 24 T cell receptor delta chains originate from one sample sequenced in a study of gamma-delta chains in newborns, infants, children. TCRdb reprocessed the reads through CATT. The sample contains fewer than 5,000 delta-chain clones, 0.56% of which appear only once. Sequenced material: blood. These receptors were collected from a child who was a newborn, infant or young child, either healthy, febrile or measles-vaccinated (not recorded which).

This clone rates as medium-sized. V usage is TRDV1 and J usage is TRDJ1, with 11 nucleotides matching TRDD3. The CDR3 is made up of 21 amino acids. The V gene's germline CDR1 is TSWWSYY and CDR2 QGS. V was pared by 0 bases and J by 5 bases, with 20 bases of the junction left unmatched. The CDR3 nucleotides read TGTGCTCTTGGGGAACTTCCTACCCCTTTACTGGGGGATATCAAAAGAGATAAACTCATCTTT. Protein product: CALGELPTPLLGDIKRDKLIF.

On this clone: This DNA translates differently at residue 14 from the TCRdb protein, which is that of a much larger clone; a read error is likely, and the protein shown is the DNA's own translation. CDR3 sequence: CAFRPILGDTTDKPIF. The CDR3 DNA follows: TGTGCCTTCCGGCCGATCCTGGGGGATACCACCGATAAACCCATCTTT. This sequence joins TRDV3 and TRDJ1, with 11 bases fitting TRDD3. The CDR3 has 16 amino acids. Germline lookup yields CDR1 TVYSNPD and CDR2 GDNSRS (reference sequence).

This clone is medium-sized within its sample. The same CDR3 can be traced to other DNA sequences in this sample. V and J are TRDV2 and TRDJ3, with 13 bases matching TRDD3. CDR1 is GEAIGNYY, CDR2 EKD, per germline. V shed 1 base and J 1 base; nucleotides not matched to a gene: 12. CDR3 length: 22 residues. CDR3 protein: CACDTITGGYAGDSWDTRQMFF. The CDR3 DNA reads TGTGCCTGTGACACGATTACTGGGGGATACGCTGGGGATTCCTGGGACACCCGACAGATGTTTTTC.

This clone has only a few counts. TCRdb has a much larger clone's protein, which differs at residue 14 from the translation of this DNA, likely because of a read error; what is shown is the protein translated from the DNA. The chain joins TRDV2 to TRDJ3; 13 bases are a match to TRDD3. The CDR3 extends over 20 amino acids. Germline CDR1 is GEAIGNYY and CDR2 is EKD. CDR3 bases: TGTGCCTGTGACTTCTTACTGGGGGATACGAGCTCCTGGGGCACCCGACAGATGTTTTTC. Translation gives CACDFLLGDTSSWGTRQMFF.

By share, this clone counts as medium-sized. The chain recombines TRDV2 with TRDJ3, with TRDD3 matching over 9 bases. Germline-derived CDR1 and CDR2 are GEAIGNYY and EKD. The CDR3 is 15 residues long. The V segment lost 3 bases and the J segment 4 bases; nucleotides outside the gene matches: 0. The CDR3 sequence: CACDWGIWDTRQMFF. As DNA, the CDR3 is TGTGCCTGTGACTGGGGGATATGGGACACCCGACAGATGTTTTTC.

A note on this clone: TCRdb's protein, taken from a much larger clone, differs from this DNA's translation at residue 7, likely owing to a read error; the protein displayed comes from the DNA. Different DNA sequences within this sample yield the same CDR3. V and J are TRDV2 and TRDJ3; weak D call: TRDD3 (5 bases). The CDR3 loop spans 15 amino acids. With 3 bases removed from V and 2 bases from J, the gap between germline ends came to 7 bases. Germline CDR1 and CDR2: GEAIGNYY and EKD. Written as DNA, the CDR3 is TGTGCCTGTGACTGGGGAGCCTGGGACACCCGACAGATGTTTTTC. Translated, it gives CACDWGAWDTRQMFF.

For this clone: TCRdb's protein, taken from a much larger clone, differs from this DNA's translation at residue 13, likely owing to a read error; the protein displayed comes from the DNA. The chain combines TRDV2 with TRDJ3, with D perhaps matching TRDD3 (5 bases). This CDR3 has 15 amino acids. Germline V gene lookup returns CDR1 GEAIGNYY and CDR2 EKD. CDR3: CACDTGFWDTRQVFF. The CDR3, as DNA: TGTGCCTGTGACACGGGATTTTGGGACACCCGACAGGTGTTTTTC.

Points on this clone: This may come from a read error, since a much larger clone is one base off. This sample includes further DNA sequences coding for the same CDR3. This rearrangement joins TRDV2 to TRDJ1; the match to TRDD3 covers 10 bases. Germline lookup yields CDR1 GEAIGNYY and CDR2 EKD. The CDR3 totals 13 residues. Trimming removed 2 bases from V and 11 bases from J; junction bases left unmatched: 7. The CDR3 DNA is TGTGCCTGTGACAAAATACTGGGGGATGCGCTCATCTTT. Translated: CACDKILGDALIF.

This clone was observed a few times. This may arise from a read error, as a much more abundant clone is one base away. The V gene is TRDV2, the J gene TRDJ3; D gene uncertain. Germline V lookup: CDR1 GEAIGNYY, CDR2 EKD. V was cut by 3 bases and J by 0 bases, with 14 bases left in between. The CDR3 covers 18 residues. The CDR3 bases are TGTGCCTGTGACCTGGTGTCTACGAGCTCCTGGGACACCCGACAGATGTTTTTC. Translating it yields CACDLVSTSSWDTRQMFF.

A remark on this clone: TCRdb records a much larger clone's protein for this DNA, with a difference at residue 13 that likely arises from a read error; the protein given is the translation of the DNA. This chain connects TRDV2 to TRDJ3, with a tentative D call TRDD3 (6 bases). The CDR3 totals 19 residues. Looked up from germline, CDR1 is GEAIGNYY and CDR2 is EKD. CDR3 sequence: CACDTWGPASSWGTRQMFF. The CDR3 nucleotides are TGTGCCTGTGACACCTGGGGGCCTGCTAGCTCCTGGGGCACCCGACAGATGTTTTTC.

In regard to this clone: A much larger clone is a single base away; this may be a read error. Different DNA sequences within this sample yield the same CDR3. The chain has TRDV2 and TRDJ1, with TRDD3 identical over 10 bases. CDR3 size: 17 residues. The V segment lost 0 bases and the J segment 3 bases; nucleotides outside the gene matches: 9. CDR1 GEAIGNYY and CDR2 EKD come from the germline V gene. CDR3 bases: TGTGCCTGTGACACCCGCGTAAGGGGGATACGCCCCGATAAACTCATCTTT. It codes for CACDTRVRGIRPDKLIF.

This clone has a handful of counts. The TCRdb record carries a much larger clone's protein, which differs from this DNA's translation at residue 9; a read error is the likely cause, and the protein listed here is the DNA translation. This chain joins TRDV2 and TRDJ3, with TRDD3 matching over 9 bases. J gave up 3 bases and V 2 bases, and 4 bases lay outside the gene matches. Germline V gene data show CDR1 as GEAIGNYY and CDR2 as EKD. The CDR3 length is 17 residues. CDR3 coding DNA: TGTGCCTGTGACAGTACTGGGGGACACTGGGACACCCGACAGATGTTTTTC. It yields the protein CACDSTGGHWDTRQMFF.

Notes on this clone: The sample contains more than one DNA sequence encoding this CDR3. This chain uses TRDV2 with TRDJ3; no firm D call. The ends were cut back, 1 base at V and 0 bases at J, with 12 bases in the middle. Germline V gene sequence: CDR1 GEAIGNYY, CDR2 EKD. This CDR3 has 18 amino acids. CDR3 residues: CACDTWATSSWDTRQMFF. Written as DNA, the CDR3 is TGTGCCTGTGACACGTGGGCTACTAGCTCCTGGGACACCCGACAGATGTTTTTC.

As to this clone: This may be a read error, as it is one base from a much larger clone. This sample includes further DNA sequences coding for the same CDR3. The rearrangement uses TRDV3 and TRDJ2, with 9 bases fitting TRDD3. This CDR3 has 18 amino acids. Germline-derived CDR1 and CDR2 are TVYSNPD and GDNSRS (reference sequence). The CDR3 nucleotides read TGTGCCTTTAGAGGGACAACTACTGGGGGACCTAGGACAGCGCAACTCTTCTTT. This encodes CAFRGTTTGGPRTAQLFF.

Notes on this clone: The TCRdb protein, from a much larger clone, departs from this DNA's translation at residue 11, likely by read error; the protein shown derives from the DNA. The gene calls are TRDV2 and TRDJ2; 9 positions match TRDD3. Germline CDR1 and CDR2: GEAIGNYY and EKD. The CDR3 contains 15 residues. CDR3 DNA: TGTGCCTGTGACATACTGGGGGACCTGACATCACAACTCTTCTTT. It codes for CACDILGDLTSQLFF.

On this clone itself: The protein recorded in TCRdb matches a much larger clone and deviates from this DNA's translation at residue 3, suggesting a read error; the protein here is obtained by translating the DNA. The J gene is TRDJ2, the V gene TRDV2; 11 bases agree with TRDD3. CDR3 length: 16 residues. Germline V gene data show CDR1 as GEAIGNYY and CDR2 as EKD. The CDR3 region has the DNA TGTGCCAGTGACATACTGGGGGATAATTTGACAGCACAACTCTTCTTT. Its protein product is CASDILGDNLTAQLFF.

This clone was recorded a few times. A much larger clonotype is one base distant, so this may be a read error. This chain uses TRDV2 with TRDJ3, with a weak D call TRDD3 (6 bases). Germline lookup yields CDR1 GEAIGNYY and CDR2 EKD. The CDR3 length is 19 residues. In DNA form, the CDR3 reads TGTGCCTGTGACACCTGGGGGCCTGCTAGCTCCTGGGACGCCCGACAGATGTTTTTC. It specifies CACDTWGPASSWDARQMFF.

This clone was detected only a few times. Only one base separates this from a far larger clonotype, so it likely reflects a read error. This same CDR3 is encoded by further DNA sequences in the sample. CDR3 nucleotides: TGTGCCTGTGACTCCCTGACCAGCTCCTGGGACACCCGGCAGATGTTTTTC. Amino acid sequence: CACDSLTSSWDTRQMFF. This chain connects TRDV2 to TRDJ3; the D gene is possibly TRDD3 (5 bases). The germline V gene encodes CDR1 GEAIGNYY and CDR2 EKD. This CDR3 has 17 amino acids.

Sample share makes this clone medium-sized. This chain uses TRDV2 with TRDJ3, with 8 bases identical to TRDD3. The CDR3 is made up of 21 amino acids. Germline V lookup: CDR1 GEAIGNYY, CDR2 EKD. The V segment lost 0 bases and the J segment 0 bases; nucleotides outside the gene matches: 12. CDR3 protein: CACDTGVLGAPSSWDTRQMFF. For the CDR3, the DNA is TGTGCCTGTGACACCGGGGTACTGGGGGCCCCGAGCTCCTGGGACACCCGACAGATGTTTTTC.

This clone has a handful of counts. The chain combines TRDV2 with TRDJ3, with 7 bases aligning to TRDD3. Per the germline V gene, CDR1 is GEAIGNYY and CDR2 is EKD. CDR3 length: 18 residues. Trimming cost V 2 bases and J 0 bases; bases outside gene matches: 6. DNA for the CDR3: TGTGCCTGTGACATACTGGGGCCTAGCTCCTGGGACACCCGACAGATGTTTTTC. Residues: CACDILGPSSWDTRQMFF.

This clone was observed a few times. The protein held in TCRdb is that of a much larger clone and does not match this DNA's translation at residue 7, likely because of a read error; the protein shown is translated from the DNA. The gene calls are TRDV2 and TRDJ3, with D possibly TRDD3 on 5 matching bases. V lost 4 bases and J 0 bases, leaving 12 bases between the germline ends. Germline V gene data show CDR1 as GEAIGNYY and CDR2 as EKD. The CDR3 length is 17 residues. CDR3 region: CACDYGESSWDTRQMFF. In DNA form, the CDR3 reads TGTGCCTGTGATTATGGGGAAAGCTCCTGGGACACCCGACAGATGTTTTTC.

This clone was seen a few times. Since a much larger clone is just one base distant, this may be a read error. At the DNA level, this CDR3 is encoded by other sequences in the same sample as well. V gene TRDV2 combines with J gene TRDJ3; 12 nucleotides align to TRDD3. Germline CDR1 reads GEAIGNYY; CDR2 reads EKD. The CDR3 loop spans 19 amino acids. The CDR3 sequence: CACDTVLGDTKGDTRQMFF. CDR3 nucleotide sequence: TGTGCCTGTGACACCGTACTGGGGGATACTAAGGGGGACACCCGACAGATGTTCTTC.

This clone showed up just a few times. It is likely a read error: a sequence one base away is far more abundant. Other nucleotide sequences in the sample specify the same CDR3. The gene calls are TRDV2 and TRDJ3, with 8 bases fitting TRDD3. The CDR3 spans 22 residues. From germline, CDR1 is GEAIGNYY and CDR2 EKD. CDR3 loop: CACDTVTVGDPSSSWDTRQMFF. The CDR3 DNA follows: TGTGCCTGTGACACCGTTACAGTGGGGGATCCCTCGAGCTCCTGGGACACCCGACAGATGTTCTTC.

Concerning this clone itself: This specimen includes other DNA sequences encoding the same CDR3. The V gene went uncalled, while the J gene is TRDJ2; whether TRDD3, the table's D call, matches the DNA was not checked. The CDR3 covers 22 residues. The CDR3: CACDRRILLVDTVRALTSQLFF. The CDR3 nucleotides are TGTGCCTGTGACCGCCGTATATTACTGGTGGATACAGTCCGAGCTTTGACATCACAACTCTTCTTT.